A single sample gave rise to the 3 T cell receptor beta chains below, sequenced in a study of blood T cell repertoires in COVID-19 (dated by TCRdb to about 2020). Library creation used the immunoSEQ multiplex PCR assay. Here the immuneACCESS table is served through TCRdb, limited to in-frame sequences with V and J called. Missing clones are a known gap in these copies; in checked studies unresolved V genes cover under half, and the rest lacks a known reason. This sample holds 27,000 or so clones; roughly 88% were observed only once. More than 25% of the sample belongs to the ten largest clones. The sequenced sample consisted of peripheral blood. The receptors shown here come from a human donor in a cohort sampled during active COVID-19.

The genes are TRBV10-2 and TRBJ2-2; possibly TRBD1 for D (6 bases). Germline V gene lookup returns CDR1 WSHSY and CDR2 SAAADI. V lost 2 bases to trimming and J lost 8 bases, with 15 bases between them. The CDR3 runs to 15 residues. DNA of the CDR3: TGCGCCAGCAGTGAGCGGGACACCCCCGGGGGGGAGCTGTTTTTT. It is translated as CASSERDTPGGELFF.

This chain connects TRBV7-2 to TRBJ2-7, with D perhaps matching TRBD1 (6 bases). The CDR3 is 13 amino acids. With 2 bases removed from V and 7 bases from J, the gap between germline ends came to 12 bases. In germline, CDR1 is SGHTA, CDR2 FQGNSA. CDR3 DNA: TGTGCCAGCAGCTTAACTTACCAGGGGGAGCAGTACTTC. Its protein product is CASSLTYQGEQYF. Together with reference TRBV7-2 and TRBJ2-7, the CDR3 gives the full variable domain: GAGVSQSPSNKVTEKGKDVELRCDPISGHTALYWYRQSLGQGLEFLIYFQGNSAPDKSGLPSDRFSAERTGGSVSTLTIQRTQQEDSAVYLCASSLTYQGEQYFGPGTRLTVT.

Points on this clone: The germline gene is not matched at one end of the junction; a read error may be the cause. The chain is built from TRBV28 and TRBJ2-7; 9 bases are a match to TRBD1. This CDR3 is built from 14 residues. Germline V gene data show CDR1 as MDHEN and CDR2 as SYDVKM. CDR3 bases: TGTGCCCTTAAGCGGTACAGGGGGCGATTCCCCTGCTTTTTC. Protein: CALKRYRGRFPCFF.